This record covers a single TCR beta chain. The antigen is unknown. The table came from immunoSEQ multiplex PCR; TCRdb's copy has only in-frame clones and leaves some out. The sample lists some 130,000 clones, 89% occurring once. This sample is drawn from a study of T cell responses to AZD1222 COVID-19 vaccine. Turning to the study itself: Whether given at about 4 or about 12 weeks, second doses were pooled.

Notes on the study in general: The sample set comprised mostly white British donors with more females, and clonal diversity was possibly underestimated.

CDR1 and CDR2 (germline): GTSNPN, SVGIG (reference sequence). CDR3 length: 12 residues. V was cut by 1 base and J by 6 bases, with 9 bases left in between. The chain links TRBV30 to TRBJ1-1; D gene ambiguous. The sample was peripheral blood, taken on day 0 of AZD1222 vaccination. The origin of this receptor is an adult in good health. The CDR3 spells CAWSGSGAEAFF. CDR3 nucleotide sequence: TGTGCCTGGAGTGGGTCCGGGGCTGAAGCTTTCTTT.